A selection of T cell receptor beta chains follows, all from one sample in a study of blood T cells in healthy people across ages. TCRdb re-derived calls from the 5' RACE reads in MiXCR, one entry per CDR3 protein. Here the sample spans about 1.5 million distinct CDR3 sequences, 42% being singletons. The sample taken for sequencing was blood. These receptors were taken from a woman in her late teens or twenties in good health. The CDR3 runs from the conserved cysteine through the conserved F or W. Each record gives: clone size, V gene, CDR3 protein. Rows may omit the clone size; those that give it use once, few, many or a size class.

clone size: -; V gene: TRBV20-1; CDR3 protein: CSASHWGANVLTF
clone size: once; V gene: TRBV7-6; CDR3 protein: CASSPQTSMGFNEQFF
clone size: -; V gene: TRBV27; CDR3 protein: CASGTGEDQPQHF
clone size: -; V gene: TRBV7-2; CDR3 protein: CASRRGWRADFYGYTF
clone size: -; V gene: TRBV5-1; CDR3 protein: CASSLEGYF
clone size: few; V gene: TRBV6-2/TRBV6-3; CDR3 protein: CASSYVYGGTEAFF
clone size: -; V gene: TRBV6-2/TRBV6-3; CDR3 protein: CASSYPSLRTGGNNEQFF
clone size: once; V gene: TRBV20-1; CDR3 protein: CSASVPGQDNEQFF
clone size: few; V gene: TRBV4-1; CDR3 protein: CASRHGQTHNEQFF
clone size: -; V gene: TRBV6-2/TRBV6-3; CDR3 protein: CASNTRGGYSNEQFF
clone size: -; V gene: TRBV20-1; CDR3 protein: CSARDYRWGATGELFF
clone size: -; V gene: TRBV12-3/TRBV12-4; CDR3 protein: CASHSPPERGSTDTQYF
clone size: -; V gene: TRBV5-1; CDR3 protein: CASSIVTDTQYF
clone size: few; V gene: TRBV9; CDR3 protein: CASSVEASRGTQYF
clone size: -; V gene: TRBV7-9; CDR3 protein: CASSLDREGNTIYF
clone size: many; V gene: TRBV20-1; CDR3 protein: CSARDWTSGGDTDTQYF
clone size: few; V gene: TRBV20-1; CDR3 protein: CSARDPRGLLEQFF
clone size: few; V gene: TRBV9; CDR3 protein: CASSVGQGVREQYF
clone size: -; V gene: TRBV7-2; CDR3 protein: CASSLLGQGGGSNQPQHF
clone size: -; V gene: TRBV15; CDR3 protein: CATSRETSGRQRNEQYF
clone size: few; V gene: TRBV29-1; CDR3 protein: CSVAPPLGLAGPYNEQYF
clone size: -; V gene: TRBV11-2; CDR3 protein: CASSLRGAGGHNEQYF
clone size: few; V gene: TRBV4-3; CDR3 protein: CASSQGGTLTYGYTF
clone size: few; V gene: TRBV20-1; CDR3 protein: CSARDTWGNTYEQYF
clone size: -; V gene: TRBV20-1; CDR3 protein: CSARPDTSTDTQYF
clone size: -; V gene: TRBV29-1; CDR3 protein: CTSGVTDTQYF
clone size: few; V gene: TRBV6-6; CDR3 protein: CASSSSGGPNIQYF
clone size: few; V gene: TRBV6-5; CDR3 protein: CASSSQRHRTGDGYTF
clone size: -; V gene: TRBV7-8; CDR3 protein: CASSVGTSNYEQYF
clone size: few; V gene: TRBV27; CDR3 protein: CASSSPLTSSLSQETQYF
clone size: -; V gene: TRBV27; CDR3 protein: CASSSGITYEQYF
clone size: few; V gene: TRBV18; CDR3 protein: CASSPNTDTEAFF
clone size: -; V gene: TRBV7-7; CDR3 protein: CASTLLGGDETQYF
clone size: once; V gene: TRBV5-1; CDR3 protein: CASSVAGTHYEQYF
clone size: -; V gene: TRBV29-1; CDR3 protein: CSVGTGTMNTEAFF
clone size: -; V gene: TRBV9; CDR3 protein: CASSVEGGRNEQYF